This T cell receptor (beta chain) was captured in a study of cytomegalovirus exposure and HLA in healthy donors listed by TCRdb under 2017. Study-wide context: In an earlier analysis of about 560 of the donors, roughly 300 Gb of sequence data and 90 million to 120 million unique TCR beta sequences from about 179 million T cells were reported. A later analysis re-examined previously published TCR beta repertoires from just over 650 donors and added high-resolution HLA genotyping to investigate patterns of TCR occurrence. In an earlier analysis of roughly 580 of the donors, high-throughput TCR beta sequencing was used to judge whether each TCR beta V gene segment behaved as functional or pseudogenic. Rather than using new phenotypic data, the later analysis identified candidate immune exposures from TCR beta sequences and from how often those sequences occurred across donors. Class I and class II HLA loci were covered by the typing at four-digit resolution. The study profiled the T cell repertoires of hundreds of subjects by immunosequencing and related them to cytomegalovirus serostatus. The study aimed to test whether cataloging public T cell receptors could reveal signatures of past pathogen exposure. Several DR-DQ haplotypes were treated as single units for association and clustering because of strong linkage in the cohort. Genome-wide SNP genotypes for about 65% of the roughly 670 donors were used in a later genetic analysis, which treated that subset as a discovery cohort. In addition to the first cohort of roughly 700 subjects, a separate validation cohort of some 120 different subjects was used. The number of typed donors differed by locus: roughly 629-640 for A, B, C, DRB1 and DQB1; 500 to 550 for DQA1; approximately 600 for DPA1; and roughly 470 for DPB1. Donor age, sex, ethnicity and CMV serostatus were compiled alongside the repertoire data. On average, approximately 250,000 unique TCR beta nucleotide sequences were sequenced per donor among fewer than 500 genotyped donors of the cohort, with roughly 19% of those sequences being non-productive. All discovery cohort repertoires had been generated on a single sequencing platform. Among the roughly 390 genotyped donors, approximately 81% belonged to the genetic ancestry cluster associated with self-reported Caucasian donors. To predict cytomegalovirus infection status, the study combined high-throughput TCR immunosequencing, statistical association of individual TCRs with disease status, and machine learning. An early release that covered 500 to 800 HLA-typed donors contained about 290 gigabases of sequencing data and tens of millions of unique TCR sequences. Beyond this particular receptor, the publication reports: When HLA alleles, especially DR and DQ, strongly co-occurred, attributing TCR associations to individual alleles was difficult. Linkage disequilibrium might explain the correlated functional status among segregating V segments, but an unknown experimental factor could not be ruled out. This cohort had only TCR beta chains sequenced, and the lack of alpha or paired-chain data limited which features could be detected. The authors suggested that the approach could potentially be extended to other disease states and immunological phenotypes. A group of highly shared sequence variants was considered likely to be a technical artifact of the sequencing pipeline. According to a later analysis, most CMV-associated TCR beta chains appeared to be HLA-restricted, and the HLA associations seemed to be driven largely by CMV exposure. In a later analysis, the rate of TCR association differed among HLA loci, with DRB1 alleles having the most associated TCRs and HLA-C alleles having the fewest. Three of the identified cytomegalovirus-associated TCR beta chains were confirmed in vitro to be specific for cytomegalovirus antigens. Because HLA typing was missing for some donors at each locus, association tests included only the typed subset. An earlier analysis of some 590 of the donors showed that most TCR beta V segments appeared in productive rearrangements either about 87% or about 30% of the time, which broadly matched IMGT annotations. According to a later genetic analysis, donors in an Asian-associated ancestry cluster had fewer N-insertions in productive TCRs than the approximately 700-donor mean. Most TCR sequences were seen in very few donors, while some public TCRs were found in many individuals. A further reported finding was that TCR beta sequences accurately predicted the HLA-A and HLA-B alleles for most subjects in the first cohort. Sequencing depth was assumed to be roughly uniform across donors in the presence/absence analyses, though that assumption may not hold. Because the 87-base-pair reads could not distinguish some IMGT-functional V segments, including TRBV6-2 and TRBV6-3, those segments were excluded. An association between a missense DCLRE1C variant and V-gene and J-gene trimming of TCR beta chains was found in a later genetic analysis and replicated in an independent cohort. Specific HLA alleles were associated with around 18,000 TCR beta sequences at a false discovery rate of 0.05 in a later analysis. According to a later analysis, parvovirus B19, influenza, CMV and Epstein-Barr virus appeared linked to several top co-occurrence clusters. The study gave a list of about 160 TCR beta chains associated with cytomegalovirus. Immune exposure information for the cohort was limited to CMV serostatus. In both the original and validation cohorts, the classifier was reported to diagnose cytomegalovirus status with high specificity and sensitivity. In a later analysis, HLA-associated TCR beta chains showed more clonal expansion and lower generation probabilities than non-associated chains that were equally common. Because counts were too low, about 18 rarely observed V segments, including chromosome 9 orphons, were excluded from the earlier analysis of some 540 of the donors.

The protocol used for the library was the immunoSEQ multiplex PCR assay. A mixture of 60 forward primers for TCR Vbeta segments and 13 reverse primers for TCR Jbeta segments was used in the multiplex PCR. The CDR3 region of rearranged TCR beta genes was amplified from genomic DNA with a multiplex PCR assay. The amplified TCR beta libraries were sequenced on the Illumina HiSeq System as 87-base-pair reads. The authors processed their data as follows. In a later analysis, 70 million to 95 million unique TCR beta chains were counted across the 500 to 850 repertoires, and roughly 11 million of these chains were shared by at least two donors. Raw reads were error-corrected and collapsed into unique sequences by a nearest-neighbor algorithm in which closely related sequences were merged to remove PCR and sequencing errors. Alignment of CDR3 sequences to IMGT reference sequences was used to assign V, D and J gene segments. For a sequence to be retained, a match of at least six nucleotides was required to both a V gene segment and a J gene segment. Rearrangements were classified as productive when the CDR3 lacked stop codons and remained in frame with V and J, and all other rearrangements were classified as non-productive. CDR3 was defined by IMGT convention, running from the second conserved V-encoded cysteine to the conserved J-encoded phenylalanine. Sequences without an unambiguous match to a single V gene segment were excluded from the earlier analysis of a few hundred of the donors. An earlier analysis of a few hundred of the donors classified V segments as functional when productive rearrangements were above 56.7% and as segregating when the standard deviation between donors was above 5%. A statistical classification framework was developed to diagnose cytomegalovirus status using the catalog of TCR beta chain sequences. A later analysis assigned V and J genes by comparing TCR nucleotide sequences with IMGT/GENE-DB human TR gene sequences. In a later analysis, CDR3 sequences and most-parsimonious VDJ recombination scenarios were assigned using the TCRdist pipeline. A later analysis defined each TCR beta chain by its CDR3 amino acid sequence plus V-gene family, and excluded reads lacking a unique V-gene family. In a later analysis, around 650 highly shared, low-generation-probability nucleotide sequences were removed to address suspected cross-contamination and a sequencing artifact. In a later analysis, a clonal expansion index was calculated for each public chain from normalized within-repertoire ranks of inferred template counts. Generation probabilities in a later analysis came from a VDJ recombination model fitted to out-of-frame rearrangements, and those results were checked against IGoR. In a later analysis, hypergeometric tests were used to score TCR-TCR, TCR-HLA and TCR-CMV co-occurrence, with a repertoire-size bias correction applied to TCR pairs. False discovery rates were estimated in a later analysis by permuting HLA or CMV assignments 20 times. In a later analysis, co-occurring TCRs were grouped with DBSCAN, and TCRdist sequence similarity was added when clustering was performed within HLA-allele-positive subsets. Repertoires with fewer than 30,000 or more than 120,000 public chains, plus five repertoires with anomalous nucleotide sharing, were excluded from co-occurrence clustering. TCRdb took over this immuneACCESS table, retaining in-frame rearrangements with V and J assigned. Such tables are incomplete; in checked studies, under half of the missing clones stem from an unresolved V gene, and the remainder is unexplained. Clone size and the V and J calls come from that table; the DNA yielded D and trimming. This sample holds about 130,000 clones; more than 75% were observed only once. The ten biggest clones cover about 8.1% of the sample.

The cohort was made up of under 800 healthy bone marrow donors. At the time of sampling, every cohort member was nominally healthy, though immune exposures that went unrecorded were likely present. The donor was CMV seropositive and belonged to the group of some 290 seropositive cohort members. Each donor provided a peripheral blood sample, and peripheral blood mononuclear cells were used for TCR beta sequencing. The Qiagen DNeasy Blood Extraction Kit was used to extract genomic DNA from the blood cell samples. This clone was detected ten times or more. The antigen it recognizes is unknown. A read error may account for a junction end that differs from germline. CDR1 and CDR2 (SNHLY, FYNNEI) derive from the germline V gene. Spanning cysteine to phenylalanine, the CDR3 consists of 13 amino acids. Kept here is only the CDR3 DNA, which spans 39 bases and is read in frame from base 1.

Sequenced sample: PBMCs. This receptor chain uses TRBV2 and TRBJ2-2, with no reliable assignment of the D segment. This clonotype was obtained from a woman in her forties or fifties in good health and CMV-seropositive. The DNA sequence is TGTGCCAGCACTGAACAGAACACCGGGGAGCTGTTTTTT. Its translation reads: CASTEQNTGELFF.